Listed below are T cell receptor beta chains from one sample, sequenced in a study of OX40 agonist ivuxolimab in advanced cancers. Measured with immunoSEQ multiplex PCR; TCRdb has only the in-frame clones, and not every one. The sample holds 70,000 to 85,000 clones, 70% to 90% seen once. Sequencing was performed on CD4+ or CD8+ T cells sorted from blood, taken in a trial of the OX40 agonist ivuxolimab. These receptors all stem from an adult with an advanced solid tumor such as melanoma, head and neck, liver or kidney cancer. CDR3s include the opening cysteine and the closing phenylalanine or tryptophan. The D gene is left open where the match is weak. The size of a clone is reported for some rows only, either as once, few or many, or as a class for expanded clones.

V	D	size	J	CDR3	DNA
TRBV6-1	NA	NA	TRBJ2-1	CAGSEQTHNEQFF	TGTGCCGGCAGCGAACAGACACACAATGAGCAGTTCTTC
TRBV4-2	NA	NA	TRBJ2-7	CASSQDIGSSYEQYF	TGTGCCAGCAGCCAAGATATAGGGAGCTCCTACGAGCAGTACTTC
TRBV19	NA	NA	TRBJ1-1	CASTEQPRLMNTEAFF	TGTGCCAGTACCGAACAGCCGCGCCTCATGAACACTGAAGCTTTCTTT
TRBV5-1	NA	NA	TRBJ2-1	CASSFGELPNEQFF	TGCGCCAGCAGCTTCGGCGAGTTACCTAATGAGCAGTTCTTC
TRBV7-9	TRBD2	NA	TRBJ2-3	CASSSGLAGVADTQYF	TGTGCCAGCAGCTCCGGACTAGCGGGGGTCGCAGATACGCAGTATTTT
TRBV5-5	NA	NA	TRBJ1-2	CASSLGGNYGYTF	TGTGCCAGCAGTTTGGGGGGTAACTATGGCTACACCTTC
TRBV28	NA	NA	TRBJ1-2	CASKEVYEGYTF	TGTGCCAGCAAGGAAGTGTATGAGGGCTACACCTTC
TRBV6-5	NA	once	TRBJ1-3	CASSYSAGTGNTIYF	TGTGCCAGCAGTTACTCGGCAGGGACTGGAAACACCATATATTTT
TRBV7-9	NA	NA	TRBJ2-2	CASSPTANTGELFF	TGTGCCAGCAGCCCCACGGCGAACACCGGGGAGCTGTTTTTT
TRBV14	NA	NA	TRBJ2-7	CASRLGGEQYF	TGTGCCAGCAGACTAGGCGGGGAGCAGTACTTC
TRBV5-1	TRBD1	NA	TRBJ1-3	CASSRGQPSSGNTIYF	TGCGCCAGCAGCAGGGGACAGCCATCCTCTGGAAACACCATATATTTT
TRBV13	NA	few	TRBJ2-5	CASSLMETQYF	TGTGCCAGCAGCTTAATGGAGACCCAGTACTTC
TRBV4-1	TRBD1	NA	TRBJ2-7	CASRRTGGSSYEQYF	TGCGCCAGCAGGAGGACAGGGGGGAGCTCCTACGAGCAGTACTTC
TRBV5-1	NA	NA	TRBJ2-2	CASSIRDRTNTGELFF	TGCGCCAGCAGCATACGGGACCGCACGAACACCGGGGAGCTGTTTTTT
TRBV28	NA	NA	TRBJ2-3	CASRRLKWGEGTDTQYF	TGTGCCAGCCGTCGCCTCAAATGGGGGGAAGGCACAGATACGCAGTATTTT
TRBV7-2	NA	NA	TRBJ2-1	CASSLNGRGTYNEQFF	TGTGCCAGCAGCTTAAATGGGCGGGGTACCTACAATGAGCAGTTCTTC
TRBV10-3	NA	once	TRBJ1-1	CAIRMDSSNTEAFF	TGTGCCATCAGGATGGACAGCTCGAACACTGAAGCTTTCTTT
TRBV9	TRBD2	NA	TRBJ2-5	CASSALAGGRMEQETQYF	TGTGCCAGCAGCGCTCTAGCGGGAGGGAGAATGGAACAAGAGACCCAGTACTTC
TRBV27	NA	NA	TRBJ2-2	CASSLGVESTGELFF	TGTGCCAGCAGTTTGGGGGTCGAGAGCACCGGGGAGCTGTTTTTT
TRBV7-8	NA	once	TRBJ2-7	CASSLGGPPYEQYF	TGTGCCAGCAGCTTAGGGGGGCCCCCCTACGAGCAGTACTTC
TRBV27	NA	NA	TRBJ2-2	CASRRLGGTGELFF	TGTGCCAGCAGGCGGTTGGGAGGAACCGGGGAGCTGTTTTTT
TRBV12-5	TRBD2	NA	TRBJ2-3	CASGPGLASSTDTQYF	TGTGCTAGTGGGCCGGGACTAGCGTCTAGCACAGATACGCAGTATTTT
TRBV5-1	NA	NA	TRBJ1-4	CASSLAQGLSGEKLFF	TGCGCCAGCAGCTTGGCCCAGGGGTTGTCAGGGGAAAAACTGTTTTTT
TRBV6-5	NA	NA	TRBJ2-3	CASTSGGASDTQYF	TGTGCCAGCACCTCTGGGGGGGCCTCAGATACGCAGTATTTT
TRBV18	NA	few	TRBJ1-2	CASSFGVSYGYTF	TGTGCCAGCTCATTCGGGGTGAGCTATGGCTACACCTTC
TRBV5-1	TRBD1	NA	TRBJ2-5	CASSLGTGYQETQYF	TGCGCCAGCAGCTTGGGGACAGGTTACCAAGAGACCCAGTACTTC
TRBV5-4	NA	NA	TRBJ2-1	CASSQEFGNEQFF	TGTGCCAGCAGCCAAGAATTCGGAAATGAGCAGTTCTTC
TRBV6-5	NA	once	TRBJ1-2	CASSSQIAGYGYTF	TGTGCCAGCAGTTCCCAGATCGCAGGCTATGGCTACACCTTC
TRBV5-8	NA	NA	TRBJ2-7	CASSFGFLGPSTDF	TGTGCCAGCAGCTTCGGTTTTTTGGGGCCTTCTACGGACTTC
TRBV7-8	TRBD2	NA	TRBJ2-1	CASSFRSGGNNRDEQFF	TGTGCCAGCAGCTTCCGAAGCGGGGGGAATAATAGGGATGAGCAGTTCTTC
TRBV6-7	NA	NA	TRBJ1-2	CASSLNRDNYGYTF	TGTGCCAGCAGTTTAAACCGGGATAACTATGGCTACACCTTC
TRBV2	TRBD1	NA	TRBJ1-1	CASSEGRDRGTEAFF	TGTGCCAGCAGTGAAGGAAGGGACAGGGGGACTGAAGCTTTCTTT
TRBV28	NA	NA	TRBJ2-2	CASSLGTGETGELFF	TGTGCCAGCAGTTTAGGGACGGGGGAGACCGGGGAGCTGTTTTTT
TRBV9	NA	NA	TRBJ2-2	CASSGTRVNTGELFF	TGTGCCAGCAGCGGGACCAGGGTGAACACCGGGGAGCTGTTTTTT
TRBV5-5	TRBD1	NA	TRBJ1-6	CASSVGRAGGQGRSPLHF	TGTGCCAGCAGCGTTGGTCGGGCAGGGGGACAGGGGAGGTCACCCCTCCACTTT
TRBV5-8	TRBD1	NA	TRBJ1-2	CASSWDRGIVGGYTF	TGTGCCAGCAGCTGGGACAGGGGAATTGTCGGCGGCTACACCTTC
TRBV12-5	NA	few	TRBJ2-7	CASGEQYF	TGTGCTAGTGGCGAGCAGTACTTC
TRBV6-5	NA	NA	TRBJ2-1	CASSKDRGSYNEQFF	TGTGCCAGCAGCAAAGACAGAGGTTCCTACAATGAGCAGTTCTTC
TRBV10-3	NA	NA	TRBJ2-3	CANRDIGTDTQYF	TGTGCTAATCGGGACATTGGCACAGATACGCAGTATTTT
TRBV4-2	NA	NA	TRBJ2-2	CASSQGPGNTGELFF	TGTGCCAGCAGCCAAGGCCCTGGGAACACCGGGGAGCTGTTTTTT
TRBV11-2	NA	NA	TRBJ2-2	CASSLQWELFF	TGTGCCAGCAGCTTACAGTGGGAGCTGTTTTTT